The following is a T cell receptor (beta chain) sequence with its context. Its antigen has not been determined. No per-base quality is available; no much larger clone lies one base away. This sample was included in a study of blood T cell repertoires in COVID-19 (dated by TCRdb to 2019 to 2021). For the study in its entirety: Samples covering the acute and convalescent phases of COVID-19 were provided by collaborators in the United States, Italy and Spain. The prospective study material was composed of cDNA or gDNA derived from T cells, B-cell-depleted T cells, or PBMCs. Subjects who had been exposed to COVID-19, were actively infected with it, or had recovered from it provided the deeply sampled blood TCRbeta repertoires that made up the dataset. The repertoires were released in a freely available public database intended as a resource for research on the immune response to SARS-CoV-2. Samples came from the ongoing ImmuneRACE study (first 160 participants) plus 1,254 subjects from 6 global collaborators. A de-identified subject ID, COVID-19 status, age in years and sex were almost always included in the sample metadata. Where available, HLA class I and class II types were obtained from metadata supplied by the sample provider rather than from assay-based typing.

Overall study results and their limits: Clinical and demographic metadata were provided uncurated, with the amount varying by source and participant.

The immunoSEQ Assay, a bias-controlled multiplex PCR, was used to amplify TCRbeta CDR3 regions from genomic DNA. As for the authors' bioinformatics: Nucleated cell counts per sample were estimated from amplification of reference gene primers within the assay. To quantify the absolute abundance of each unique TCRbeta CDR3 rearrangement, sequence reads were collapsed and filtered. For each sample, productive Simpson clonality was calculated as the square root of Simpson's diversity index across productive rearrangements. TCRdb carries this immuneACCESS record with in-frame sequences only. Its versions omit some clonotypes, under half of them owing to an unresolved V gene in the studies checked, with the rest unexplained. Clone size and V and J calls were adopted from that table, with D and trimming inferred from the DNA. Present in this sample are approximately 220,000 clones, 80% to 90% of which were seen just once. Around 0.7% of the sample comes from the top ten.

Per the germline V gene, MNHEY is the CDR1 and SVGEGT is the CDR2. The germline ends are 11 bases apart after V is trimmed by 0 bases and J by 2 bases. Including cysteine and phenylalanine, the CDR3 has 16 amino acids. The entry retains the CDR3 DNA only, 48 bases that are in frame from base 1. The collaborating institutions used their own protocols to collect whole blood in K2EDTA tubes. Collaborator samples were shipped for TCRbeta analysis as frozen whole blood, isolated PBMCs, or DNA extracted from either sample type. This TCR was recovered from a man aged 35-49 years with acute or convalescent COVID-19. The chain is assembled from TRBV6-2 or TRBV6-3 and TRBJ1-3, with no reliable assignment of the D segment. The sample consisted of peripheral blood. The CDR3 protein is CASSYSLAVAGNTIYF. The DNA sequence reads TGTGCCAGCAGTTACTCGTTGGCCGTGGCTGGAAACACCATATATTTT.